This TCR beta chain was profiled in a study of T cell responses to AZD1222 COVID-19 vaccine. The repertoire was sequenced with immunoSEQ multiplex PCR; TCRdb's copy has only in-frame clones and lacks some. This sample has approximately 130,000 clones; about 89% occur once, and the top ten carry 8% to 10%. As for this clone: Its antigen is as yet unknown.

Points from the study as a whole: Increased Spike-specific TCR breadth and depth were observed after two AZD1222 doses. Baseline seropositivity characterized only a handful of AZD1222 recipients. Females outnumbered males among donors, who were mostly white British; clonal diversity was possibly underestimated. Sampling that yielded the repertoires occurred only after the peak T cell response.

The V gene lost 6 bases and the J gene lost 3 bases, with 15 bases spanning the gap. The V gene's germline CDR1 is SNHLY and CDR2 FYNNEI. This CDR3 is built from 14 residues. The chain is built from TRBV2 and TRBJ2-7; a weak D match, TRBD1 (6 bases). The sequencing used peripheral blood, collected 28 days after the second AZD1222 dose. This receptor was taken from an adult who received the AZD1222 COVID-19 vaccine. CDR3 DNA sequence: TGTGCCAGCAGCCTACAGGGATCTGGCTACGAGCAGTACTTC. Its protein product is CASSLQGSGYEQYF.